This is a list of T cell receptor beta chains from one sample in a study of Ad26.COV2.S vaccination and SARS-CoV-2 variants. TCRdb's copy holds only in-frame clones and misses some; the assay was immunoSEQ multiplex PCR. This table holds roughly 380,000 clones, around 83% found once. Sequenced here: peripheral blood, sampled in a trial of Ad26.COV2.S vaccine versus placebo. These receptors came from a person aged 18-60 years who received the Ad26.COV2.S COVID-19 vaccine or a placebo. Both conserved end residues are part of each CDR3. Fields, in order: J gene, clone size, V gene, D gene, CDR3 protein, CDR3 DNA. A D gene is named only where the DNA matches it firmly. The size field is filled for only some rows; it gives once, few, many or a size class.

TRBJ1-2 | many | TRBV5-1 | TRBD1 | CASSYDMTGGYGYTF | TGCGCCAGCAGCTACGATATGACAGGGGGCTACGGCTACACCTTC
TRBJ2-7 | - | TRBV11-2 | TRBD2 | CAGGSGSDEQYF | TGTGCCGGTGGTAGCGGGAGTGACGAGCAGTACTTC
TRBJ2-3 | - | TRBV27 | - | CASSGFEGRKRAQYF | TGTGCCAGCAGTGGGTTTGAGGGACGGAAACGGGCGCAGTATTTT
TRBJ1-2 | once | TRBV7-6 | TRBD1 | CASSLDDRGRGYTF | TGTGCCAGCAGCTTAGACGATAGGGGGCGAGGCTACACCTTC
TRBJ1-6 | - | TRBV5-4 | - | CASSLGSGRDSPLHF | TGTGCCAGCAGCTTGGGATCGGGACGGGATTCACCCCTCCACTTT
TRBJ1-4 | once | TRBV29-1 | - | CSVTDSNEKLFF | TGCAGCGTGACAGACTCGAACGAAAAACTGTTTTTT
TRBJ1-2 | - | TRBV5-5 | TRBD1 | CASSGQGAGVGYTF | TGTGCCAGCAGCGGACAGGGGGCAGGGGTTGGCTACACCTTC
TRBJ2-1 | few | TRBV29-1 | - | CSVVSVLYNEQFF | TGCAGCGTTGTATCAGTCCTCTACAATGAGCAGTTCTTC
TRBJ1-6 | once | TRBV5-6 | - | CASSWGNSRASPLHF | TGTGCCAGCAGTTGGGGGAATTCAAGAGCTTCACCCCTCCACTTT
TRBJ2-1 | - | TRBV5-1 | - | CASSLGTTSSYNEQFF | TGCGCCAGCAGCTTGGGGACCACCAGCTCCTACAATGAGCAGTTCTTC
TRBJ2-7 | - | TRBV6-5 | - | CASSYSGEQYF | TGTGCCAGCAGTTACTCGGGGGAGCAGTACTTC
TRBJ1-6 | - | TRBV9 | - | CASSVALPNSPLHF | TGTGCCAGCAGCGTAGCTCTACCCAATTCACCCCTCCACTTT
TRBJ1-2 | - | TRBV19 | TRBD1 | CASSIPGTGDYGYTF | TGTGCCAGTAGTATACCGGGGACAGGGGACTATGGCTACACCTTC
TRBJ2-5 | - | TRBV5-5 | - | CASCWDPQETQYF | TGTGCCAGCTGCTGGGATCCACAAGAGACCCAGTACTTC
TRBJ1-5 | - | TRBV2 | - | CASSIRGINQPQHF | TGTGCCAGCAGTATCCGGGGGATCAATCAGCCCCAGCATTTT
TRBJ2-1 | - | TRBV7-2 | TRBD2 | CASSLNAGLAYNEQFF | TGTGCCAGCAGCTTGAACGCGGGACTAGCCTACAATGAGCAGTTCTTC
TRBJ2-1 | once | TRBV5-4 | TRBD1 | CASSLTSGGNYNEQFF | TGTGCCAGCAGCTTAACCTCAGGGGGAAATTACAATGAGCAGTTCTTC
TRBJ2-7 | - | TRBV21-1 | - | CARGGGAYEQYF | TGTGCCAGGGGGGGAGGCGCCTACGAGCAGTACTTC
TRBJ2-5 | - | TRBV6-2/TRBV6-3 | TRBD2 | CASSYNWELAGPSEYQETQYF | TGTGCCAGCAGTTATAATTGGGAACTAGCGGGGCCCTCCGAGTACCAAGAGACCCAGTACTTC